This T cell receptor (beta chain) came from a study of blood T cell repertoires in COVID-19. Study summary: Acute and convalescent COVID-19 specimens originated in the United States, Italy and Spain. T cells, B-cell-depleted T cells, or PBMCs provided the cDNA or gDNA that served as material.

In the original analysis: Scientists estimated how many nucleated cells there were by amplifying reference gene primers. Only in-frame clones appear in the TCRdb table, and some are missing; sequencing was by immunoSEQ multiplex PCR. V and J calls and clone size are copied from that table; D and trimming were computed from the DNA. There are 80,000 to 90,000 clones in the sample; roughly 86% occur only once, and about 5% lies in the top ten. The CDR3 totals 13 residues. From germline, CDR1 is SNHLY and CDR2 FYNNEI. Comments on this clone: One end of the junction fails to match germline, which may point to a read error.

Source material: peripheral blood. The TCR was taken from a man aged 35-49 years with acute or convalescent COVID-19. V gene TRBV2 combines with J gene TRBJ1-2; 8 positions agree with TRBD1. The DNA of the CDR3 is TGTGCCAGCATCCAGGACAGGGACTACGGCTACACCTTC. It translates to CASIQDRDYGYTF.